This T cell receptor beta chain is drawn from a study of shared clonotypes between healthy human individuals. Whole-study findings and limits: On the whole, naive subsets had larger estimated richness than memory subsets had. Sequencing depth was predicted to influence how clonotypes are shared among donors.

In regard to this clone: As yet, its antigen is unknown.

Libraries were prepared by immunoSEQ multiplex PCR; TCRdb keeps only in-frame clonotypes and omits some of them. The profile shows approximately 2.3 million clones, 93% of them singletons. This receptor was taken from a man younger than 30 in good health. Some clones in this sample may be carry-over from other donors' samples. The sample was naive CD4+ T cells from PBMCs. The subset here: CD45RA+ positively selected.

The CDR3 protein is CASSPLSGEQFF. Written as DNA, the CDR3 is TGTGCCAGCAGCCCCTTATCGGGCGAGCAGTTCTTC. V usage is TRBV6-5 and J usage is TRBJ2-1; D unclear. Germline V gene data show CDR1 as MNHEY and CDR2 as SVGAGI. The CDR3 totals 12 residues. Trimming pared 6 bases from V and 10 bases from J, leaving 13 bases between.